This T cell receptor beta chain is from a study of early T cells in non-severe SARS-CoV-2 infection. There are many counts of this clonotype. TCRdb fed the 5' RACE reads into MiXCR, producing one record per CDR3 protein. The table records about 36,000 distinct CDR3 sequences, less than 5% of them present only once. CDR3 length: 16 amino acids. Trimming removed 0 bases from V and 2 bases from J, with 12 bases in between. In germline, CDR1 is SGHKS, CDR2 YYEKEE (reference sequence). This TCR came from an adult who was a healthcare worker with PCR-confirmed SARS-CoV-2 infection or an uninfected control (not recorded which). V usage is TRBV5-5 and J usage is TRBJ2-1, with D possibly matching TRBD1 (7 bases). The sample consisted of whole blood. DNA for the CDR3: TGTGCCAGCAGCTTGGATTCAGGGGGGACCTACAATGAGCAGTTCTTC. It yields the protein CASSLDSGGTYNEQFF.